The 21 T cell receptor beta chains given below trace back to one sample, sequenced in a study of blood T cell repertoires in COVID-19. The data were produced by immunoSEQ multiplex PCR, yet TCRdb's version contains in-frame clones alone and is incomplete. The repertoire holds under 130,000 clones, about 90% seen once, with 6.2% in the top ten. The specimen sequenced was peripheral blood. These receptors originate from a human donor in a cohort sampled during active COVID-19.

Only one count was recorded for this clone. The rearrangement links TRBV20-1 to TRBJ2-5, with a weak D call TRBD1 (5 bases). The ends were cut back, 3 bases at V and 2 bases at J, with 13 bases in the middle. The CDR3 contains 14 residues. The germline CDR1 and CDR2 sequences are DFQATT and SNEGSKA (reference sequence). The CDR3 here is CSASARTSQETQYF. CDR3 bases: TGCAGTGCTAGTGCCCGGACAAGTCAAGAGACCCAGTACTTC.

This chain links TRBV23-1 with TRBJ2-1; 7 positions agree with TRBD2. TRBV23-1 is an ORF, and what it does is uncertain. The CDR3 is 16 residues long. The V segment lost 6 bases and the J segment 3 bases; nucleotides outside the gene matches: 11. CDR3 coding DNA: TGCGCCAGCAGCCCTAGCCGGTCTAGCGGCTACAATGAGCAGTTCTTC. Protein sequence: CASSPSRSSGYNEQFF.

This chain links TRBV28 with TRBJ2-7, with D possibly matching TRBD1 (5 bases). The CDR3 spans 15 residues. V shed 3 bases and J shed 1 base, with 13 bases lying between them. The germline V gene encodes CDR1 MDHEN and CDR2 SYDVKM. The CDR3 protein is CASSFLQGLSYEQYF. CDR3 DNA sequence: TGTGCCAGCAGTTTCCTGCAGGGTTTATCCTACGAGCAGTACTTC.

V is TRBV7-2 and J is TRBJ1-3; TRBD1 aligns across 7 bases. With 5 bases clipped from V and 0 bases from J, the junction kept 4 bases outside the gene matches. The CDR3 contains 15 residues. Germline V gene data show CDR1 as SGHTA and CDR2 as FQGNSA. The CDR3 bases are TGTGCCAGCAGCCGGGGACAGACCTCTGGAAACACCATATATTTT. It yields the protein CASSRGQTSGNTIYF.

This chain uses TRBV11-2 with TRBJ2-7; possibly TRBD1 for D (5 bases). Trimming removed 3 bases at V and 4 bases at J, with 13 bases between. The CDR3 length is 14 residues. The V gene's germline CDR1 is SGHAT and CDR2 FQNNGV. Here the CDR3 reads CASSFLPGYYEQYF. The CDR3 region has the DNA TGTGCCAGCAGCTTCTTACCAGGGTATTACGAGCAGTACTTC.

This chain uses TRBV18 with TRBJ2-7; 7 bases are shared with TRBD2. The V segment lost 6 bases and the J segment 2 bases; nucleotides outside the gene matches: 7. The CDR3 runs 14 residues. CDR1 is KGHSH and CDR2 is LQKENI in the germline V gene. The CDR3 protein is CASSLAGGTYEQYF. CDR3 sequence (DNA): TGTGCCAGCTCTCTAGCCGGGGGGACCTACGAGCAGTACTTC.

The gene calls are TRBV5-6 and TRBJ2-1; D is ambiguous. V was cut by 0 bases and J by 8 bases, with 9 bases left in between. Germline-derived CDR1 and CDR2 are SGHDT and YYEEEE. The CDR3 covers 13 residues. The CDR3 nucleotides are TGTGCCAGCAGCTTGGGGCTAGGCGATGAGCAGTTCTTC. This encodes CASSLGLGDEQFF. Full variable domain (rest looked up from reference TRBV5-6 and TRBJ2-1): DAGVTQSPTHLIKTRGQQVTLRCSPKSGHDTVSWYQQALGQGPQFIFQYYEEEERQRGNFPDRFSGHQFPNYSSELNVNALLLGDSALYLCASSLGLGDEQFFGPGTRLTVL.

The rearrangement links TRBV5-1 to TRBJ2-2, with TRBD1 matching 8 bases. The CDR3 contains 15 residues. The germline gives CDR1 SGHRS, CDR2 YFSETQ. V lost 3 bases and J lost 3; bases outside the gene matches: 4. CDR3 sequence (DNA): TGCGCCAGCAGCTACCAGGGGGCGGACACCGGGGAGCTGTTTTTT. Encoded protein: CASSYQGADTGELFF.

The chain uses TRBV9 and TRBJ2-1; possibly TRBD1 for D (5 bases). Trimming stripped 3 bases from V and 6 bases from J, with 13 bases between. Germline loops: CDR1 SGDLS, CDR2 YYNGEE. The CDR3 covers 14 residues. This CDR3 reads CASSAETVPNEQFF. The CDR3 DNA follows: TGTGCCAGCAGCGCTGAGACAGTTCCCAATGAGCAGTTCTTC. The variable domain in full, completed from reference TRBV9 and TRBJ2-1, reads DSGVTQTPKHLITATGQRVTLRCSPRSGDLSVYWYQQSLDQGLQFLIQYYNGEERAKGNILERFSAQQFPDLHSELNLSSLELGDSALYFCASSAETVPNEQFFGPGTRLTVL.

V is TRBV19 and J is TRBJ2-7; 7 bases agree with TRBD1. CDR3 size: 15 residues. The germline gives CDR1 LNHDA, CDR2 SQIVND (reference sequence). J was trimmed by 6 bases and V by 3 bases; bases with no gene match: 11. The CDR3 spells CASSMLGGAAAEQYF. The CDR3 DNA is TGTGCCAGTAGTATGTTAGGGGGCGCGGCGGCCGAGCAGTACTTC.

CDR3 DNA sequence: TGTGCCAGCAGCTGGGGTGGGGCCGGACTAACACCGGATTGGGAGCTGTTTTTT. Translated, it gives CASSWGGAGLTPDWELFF. J is TRBJ2-2 and V is TRBV5-6, with a tentative D call TRBD2 (6 bases). V lost 3 bases, J lost 9 bases, and 27 bases lay in between. Germline loops: CDR1 SGHDT, CDR2 YYEEEE. The CDR3 totals 18 residues.

The chain has TRBV4-1 and TRBJ1-5; D is undetermined. The CDR3 contains 14 residues. CDR1 and CDR2 (germline): MGHRA, YSYEKL. Trimming removed 10 bases at V and 4 bases at J, with 17 bases between. In nucleotides, the CDR3 is TGCGCCACCGGTAACTTCCCTGAGAATCAGCCCCAGCATTTT. This encodes CATGNFPENQPQHF.

The V gene is TRBV19, the J gene TRBJ1-5; TRBD1 might be the D (5 bases). Germline CDR1 LNHDA, CDR2 SQIVND (reference sequence). This CDR3 spans 16 amino acids. Trimming cost V 2 bases and J 0 bases, with 11 bases left between them. CDR3: CASSIRGASSNQPQHF. The CDR3 region has the DNA TGTGCCAGTAGTATACGTGGGGCGAGTAGCAATCAGCCCCAGCATTTT.

The rearrangement joins TRBV7-8 to TRBJ1-6; 7 bases line up with TRBD1. V gave up 2 bases and J gave up 9 bases; unmatched junction bases: 10. The CDR3 loop spans 16 amino acids. Germline V CDR1 and CDR2: SGHVS, FQNEAQ. The CDR3 is CASSLSTGTVGSPLHF. CDR3 coding DNA: TGTGCCAGCAGCTTATCAACCGGGACAGTGGGTTCACCCCTCCACTTT.

Only a few counts were recorded for this clone. This chain uses TRBV11-2 with TRBJ2-7; 7 nucleotides match TRBD1. This CDR3 spans 15 amino acids. Per germline, CDR1 SGHAT and CDR2 FQNNGV. V lost 0 bases and J lost 3; bases outside the gene matches: 5. The CDR3: CASSLERDSFYEQYF. In DNA form, the CDR3 reads TGTGCCAGCAGCTTAGAGAGGGACAGCTTCTACGAGCAGTACTTC.

V gene TRBV5-8 combines with J gene TRBJ1-2; TRBD1 matches 7 bases. The germline gives CDR1 SGHTS, CDR2 YDEGEE. This CDR3 region has 16 residues. V shed 5 bases and J 6 bases; nucleotides not matched to a gene: 16. In DNA form, the CDR3 reads TGTGCCAGCAGGCTTTCACGCCGACAGGGATGGGATGGCTACACCTTC. It translates to CASRLSRRQGWDGYTF.

V usage is TRBV5-1 and J usage is TRBJ2-5; the match to TRBD1 covers 8 bases. The trim removed 3 bases at V and 0 bases at J, leaving 4 bases unmatched. CDR1 SGHRS and CDR2 YFSETQ come from the germline V gene. The length of the CDR3 is 15 residues. The CDR3 reads CASSSPDRDQETQYF. CDR3 nucleotide sequence: TGCGCCAGCAGCTCCCCGGACAGGGACCAAGAGACCCAGTACTTC.

This chain links TRBV2 with TRBJ1-4; 7 bases are a match to TRBD1. The J segment lost 10 bases and the V segment lost 6 bases, leaving 14 bases of the junction unmatched. This CDR3 has 15 residues. Germline-derived CDR1 and CDR2 are SNHLY and FYNNEI. The CDR3 nucleotides read TGTGCCAGCAGCAGTGATCGAGGGGGCGAAGGAAAACTGTTTTTT. This encodes CASSSDRGGEGKLFF.

The genes are TRBV18 and TRBJ2-3, with 8 bases identical to TRBD2. The ends lost 4 bases at V and 1 base at J; junction bases unmatched: 4. The germline V gene has CDR1 KGHSH and CDR2 LQKENI. The CDR3 sequence is 15 residues long. CDR3 sequence: CASSLLSGGTDTQYF. In DNA, the CDR3 is TGTGCCAGCTCACTCCTTAGCGGGGGCACAGATACGCAGTATTTT.

The CDR3 DNA is TGTGCCAGCAGAAGACCGCAGGGAAGCTCCTACGAGCAGTACTTC. Translating gives CASRRPQGSSYEQYF. The chain employs TRBV6-5 and TRBJ2-7, with D possibly being TRBD1 (5 bases). CDR3 length: 15 amino acids. Looked up from germline, CDR1 is MNHEY and CDR2 is SVGAGI. The V end was cut by 6 bases, the J end by 0 bases, with 15 bases between.

The chain carries TRBV18 and TRBJ1-1; 11 bases are shared with TRBD1. This CDR3 has 15 residues. CDR1 and CDR2 (germline): KGHSH, LQKENI. The V gene end was trimmed by 6 bases and the J gene end by 3 bases; junction bases not matched to a gene: 6. The CDR3 is CASSWGQGGDTEAFF. The CDR3, as DNA: TGTGCCAGCTCGTGGGGACAGGGGGGGGACACTGAAGCTTTCTTT.